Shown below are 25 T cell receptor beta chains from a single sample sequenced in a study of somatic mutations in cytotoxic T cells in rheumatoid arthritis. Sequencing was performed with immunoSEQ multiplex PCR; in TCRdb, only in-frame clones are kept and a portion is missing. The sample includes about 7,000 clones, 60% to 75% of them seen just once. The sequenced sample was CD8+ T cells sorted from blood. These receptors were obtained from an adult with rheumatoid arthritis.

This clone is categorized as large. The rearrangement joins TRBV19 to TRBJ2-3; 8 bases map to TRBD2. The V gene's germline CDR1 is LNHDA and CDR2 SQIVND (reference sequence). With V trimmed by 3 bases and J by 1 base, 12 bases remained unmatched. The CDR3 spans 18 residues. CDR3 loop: CASSIRPPEAGGTDTQYF. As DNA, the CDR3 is TGTGCCAGTAGTATTAGGCCCCCTGAAGCGGGAGGCACAGATACGCAGTATTTT.

As DNA, the CDR3 is TGTGCCAGCAGCTCAGGACAGGGGGCGGATACGCAGTATTTT. Its translation: CASSSGQGADTQYF. The rearrangement uses TRBV11-3 and TRBJ2-3; the match to TRBD1 covers 11 bases. Germline values: CDR1 SGHNT, CDR2 YENEEA. Trimming took 4 bases from V and 6 from J; bases not matched to a gene: 3. The length of the CDR3 is 14 residues.

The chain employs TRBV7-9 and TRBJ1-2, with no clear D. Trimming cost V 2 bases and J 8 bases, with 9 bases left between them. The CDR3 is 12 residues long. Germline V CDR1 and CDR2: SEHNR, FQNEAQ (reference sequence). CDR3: CASSLIPSGYTF. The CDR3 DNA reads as TGTGCCAGCAGCTTAATTCCTTCGGGCTACACCTTC. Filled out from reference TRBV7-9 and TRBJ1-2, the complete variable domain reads DTGVSQNPRHKITKRGQNVTFRCDPISEHNRLYWYRQTLGQGPEFLTYFQNEAQLEKSRLLSDRFSAERPKGSFSTLEIQRTEQGDSAMYLCASSLIPSGYTFGSGTRLTVV.

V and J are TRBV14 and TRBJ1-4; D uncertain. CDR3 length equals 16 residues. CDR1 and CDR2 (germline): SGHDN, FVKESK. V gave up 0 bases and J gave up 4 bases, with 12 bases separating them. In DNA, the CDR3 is TGTGCCAGCAGCCAAGAGATGCTAGCGGGTAATGAAAAACTGTTTTTT. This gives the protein CASSQEMLAGNEKLFF.

The CDR3 nucleotides read TGTGCCAGCTCACCACCGGTCGCAGGGACCTCTGGGGCCAACGTCCTGACTTTC. Translating it yields CASSPPVAGTSGANVLTF. This chain connects TRBV18 to TRBJ2-6; either TRBD1 or TRBD2 may supply D (5 bases each). The CDR3 runs to 18 residues. V was pared by 0 bases and J by 0 bases, with 12 bases between. Germline-derived CDR1 and CDR2 are KGHSH and LQKENI.

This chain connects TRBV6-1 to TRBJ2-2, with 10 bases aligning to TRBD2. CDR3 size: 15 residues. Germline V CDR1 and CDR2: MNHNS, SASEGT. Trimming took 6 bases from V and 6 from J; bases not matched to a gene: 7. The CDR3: CASRRPGLAPGELFF. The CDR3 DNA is TGTGCCAGCAGAAGACCGGGACTAGCGCCCGGGGAGCTGTTTTTT.

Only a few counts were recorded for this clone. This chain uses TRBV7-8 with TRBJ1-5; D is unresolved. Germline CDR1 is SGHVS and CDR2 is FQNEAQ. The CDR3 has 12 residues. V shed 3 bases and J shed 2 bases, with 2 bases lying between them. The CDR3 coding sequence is TGTGCCAGCAGCTTGGGCAATCAGCCCCAGCATTTT. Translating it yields CASSLGNQPQHF.

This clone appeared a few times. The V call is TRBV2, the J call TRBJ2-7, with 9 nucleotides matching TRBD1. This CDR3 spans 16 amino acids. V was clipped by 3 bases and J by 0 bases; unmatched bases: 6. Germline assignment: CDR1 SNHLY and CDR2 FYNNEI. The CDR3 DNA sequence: TGTGCCAGCAGTGAGTCCGGGACAGGGCTCTCCTACGAGCAGTACTTC. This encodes CASSESGTGLSYEQYF.

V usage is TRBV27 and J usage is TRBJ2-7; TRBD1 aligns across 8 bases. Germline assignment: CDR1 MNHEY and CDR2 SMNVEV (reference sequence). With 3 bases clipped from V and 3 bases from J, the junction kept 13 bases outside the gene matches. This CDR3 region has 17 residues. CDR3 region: CASSFRAQGALIYEQYF. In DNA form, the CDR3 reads TGTGCCAGCAGTTTCAGGGCCCAGGGGGCGCTTATCTACGAGCAGTACTTC.

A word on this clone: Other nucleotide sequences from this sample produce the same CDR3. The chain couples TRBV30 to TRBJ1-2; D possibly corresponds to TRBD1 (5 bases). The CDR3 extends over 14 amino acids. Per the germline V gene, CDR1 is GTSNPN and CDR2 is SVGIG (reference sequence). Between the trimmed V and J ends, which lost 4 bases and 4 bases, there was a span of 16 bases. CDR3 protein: CAWNPEGASYGYTF. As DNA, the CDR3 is TGTGCCTGGAACCCCGAAGGGGCCAGCTATGGCTACACCTTC.

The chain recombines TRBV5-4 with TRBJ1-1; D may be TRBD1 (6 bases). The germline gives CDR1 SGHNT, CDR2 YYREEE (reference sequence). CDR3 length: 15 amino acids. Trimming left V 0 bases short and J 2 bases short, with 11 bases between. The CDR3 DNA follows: TGTGCCAGCAGCTTGGGTGGGACACGAAACACTGAAGCTTTCTTT. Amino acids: CASSLGGTRNTEAFF.

This chain's CDR3 is CASSIARVPGNTIYF. DNA for the CDR3: TGTGCCAGTAGTATAGCCAGGGTACCTGGAAACACCATATATTTT. The gene calls are TRBV19 and TRBJ1-3, with D perhaps TRBD1 (5 bases). In germline, CDR1 is LNHDA, CDR2 SQIVND (reference sequence). V dropped 1 base and J dropped 2 bases, with 9 bases sitting between them. CDR3 length: 15 amino acids.

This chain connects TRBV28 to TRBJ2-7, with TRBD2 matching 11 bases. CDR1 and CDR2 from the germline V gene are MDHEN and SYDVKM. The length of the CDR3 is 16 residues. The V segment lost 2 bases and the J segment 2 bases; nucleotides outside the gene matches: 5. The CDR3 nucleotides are TGTGCCAGCAGTTTAAATTCGGGACTAGCGGCCTACGAGCAGTACTTC. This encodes CASSLNSGLAAYEQYF.

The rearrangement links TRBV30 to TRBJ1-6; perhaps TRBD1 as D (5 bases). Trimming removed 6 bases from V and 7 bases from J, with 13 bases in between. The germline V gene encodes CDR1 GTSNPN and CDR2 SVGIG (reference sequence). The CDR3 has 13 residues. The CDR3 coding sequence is TGTGCCTGCCCCGGGGGACCAAATTCACCCCTCCACTTT. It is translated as CACPGGPNSPLHF.

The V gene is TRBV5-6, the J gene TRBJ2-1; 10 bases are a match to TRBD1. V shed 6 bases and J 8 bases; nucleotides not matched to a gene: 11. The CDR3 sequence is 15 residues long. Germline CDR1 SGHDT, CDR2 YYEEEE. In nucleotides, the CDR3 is TGTGCCAGCACCCGTGGCGGGACAGGGGACCATGAGCAGTTCTTC. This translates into CASTRGGTGDHEQFF.

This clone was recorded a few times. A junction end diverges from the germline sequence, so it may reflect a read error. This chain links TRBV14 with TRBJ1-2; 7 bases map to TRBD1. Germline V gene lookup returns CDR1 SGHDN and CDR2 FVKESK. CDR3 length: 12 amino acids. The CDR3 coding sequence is TGTGCCAGCAGCCAAAGTAGGGGGCCACCATGCTTC. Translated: CASSQSRGPPCF. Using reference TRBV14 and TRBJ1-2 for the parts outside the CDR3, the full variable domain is EAGVTQFPSHSVIEKGQTVTLRCDPISGHDNLYWYRRVMGKEIKFLLHFVKESKQDESGMPNNRFLAERTGGTYSTLKVQPAELEDSGVYFCASSQSRGPPCFGSGTRLTVV.

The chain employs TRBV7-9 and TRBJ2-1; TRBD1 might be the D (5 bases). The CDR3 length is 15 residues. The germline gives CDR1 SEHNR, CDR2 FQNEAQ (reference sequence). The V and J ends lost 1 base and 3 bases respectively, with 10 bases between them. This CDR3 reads CASSLVQGYYNEQFF. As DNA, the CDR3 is TGTGCCAGCAGCTTAGTCCAGGGTTACTACAATGAGCAGTTCTTC.

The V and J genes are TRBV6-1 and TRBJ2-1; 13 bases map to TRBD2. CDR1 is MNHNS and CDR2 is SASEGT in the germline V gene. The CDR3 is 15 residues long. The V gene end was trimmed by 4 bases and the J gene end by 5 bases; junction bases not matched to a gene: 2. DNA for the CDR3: TGTGCCAGCAGTGGGGGACTAGCGGGGAACAATGAGCAGTTCTTC. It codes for CASSGGLAGNNEQFF.

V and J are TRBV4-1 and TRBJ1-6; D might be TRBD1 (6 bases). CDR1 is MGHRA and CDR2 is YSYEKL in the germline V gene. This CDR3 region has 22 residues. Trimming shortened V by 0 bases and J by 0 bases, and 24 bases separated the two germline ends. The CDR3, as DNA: TGCGCCAGCAGCCAAGAAAAGAATCGGGCAGGGGCTTACAGCTCCTATAATTCACCCCTCCACTTT. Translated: CASSQEKNRAGAYSSYNSPLHF.

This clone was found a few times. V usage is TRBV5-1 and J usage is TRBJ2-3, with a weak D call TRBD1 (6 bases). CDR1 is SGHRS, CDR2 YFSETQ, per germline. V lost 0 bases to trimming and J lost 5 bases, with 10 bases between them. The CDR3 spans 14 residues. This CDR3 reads CASSLGDKLDTQYF. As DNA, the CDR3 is TGCGCCAGCAGCTTGGGGGACAAGCTAGATACGCAGTATTTT.

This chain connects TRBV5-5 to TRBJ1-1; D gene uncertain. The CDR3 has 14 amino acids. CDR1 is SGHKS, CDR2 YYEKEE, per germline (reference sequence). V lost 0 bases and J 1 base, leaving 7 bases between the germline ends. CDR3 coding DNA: TGTGCCAGCAGCTTGGTATGGGGGAACACTGAAGCTTTCTTT. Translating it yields CASSLVWGNTEAFF.

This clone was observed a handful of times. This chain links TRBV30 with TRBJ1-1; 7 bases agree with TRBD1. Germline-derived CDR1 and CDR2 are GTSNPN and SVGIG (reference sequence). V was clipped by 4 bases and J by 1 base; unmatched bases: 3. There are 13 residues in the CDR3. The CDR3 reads CAWNGQENTEAFF. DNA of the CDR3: TGTGCCTGGAATGGACAGGAGAACACTGAAGCTTTCTTT.

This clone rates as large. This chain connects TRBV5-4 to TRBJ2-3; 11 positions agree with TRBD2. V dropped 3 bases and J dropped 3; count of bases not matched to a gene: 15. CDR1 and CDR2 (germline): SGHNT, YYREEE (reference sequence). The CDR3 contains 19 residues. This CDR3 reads CASSSTFSSTSGETDTQYF. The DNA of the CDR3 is TGTGCCAGCAGCTCCACTTTTTCCTCGACTAGCGGGGAAACAGATACGCAGTATTTT.

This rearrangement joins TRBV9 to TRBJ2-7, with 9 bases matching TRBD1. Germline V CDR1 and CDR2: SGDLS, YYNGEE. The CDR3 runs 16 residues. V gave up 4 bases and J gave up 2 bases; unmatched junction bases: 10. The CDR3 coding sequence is TGTGCCAGCAGCATAGGAGGGACAGGGCTTCCCTACGAGCAGTACTTC. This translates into CASSIGGTGLPYEQYF.

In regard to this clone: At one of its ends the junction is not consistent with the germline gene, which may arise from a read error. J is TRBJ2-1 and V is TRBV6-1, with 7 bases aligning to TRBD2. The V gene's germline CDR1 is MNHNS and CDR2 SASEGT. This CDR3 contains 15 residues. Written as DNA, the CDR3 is TGTGACAGCAGTACCGGGACTACATCGTACGATGAGCAGTTCTTC. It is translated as CDSSTGTTSYDEQFF.